A selection of T cell receptor beta chains follows, all from one sample in a study of graft-versus-host responses after intestinal transplantation. TCRdb's copy holds only in-frame clones and misses some; the assay was immunoSEQ multiplex PCR. The profile shows some 13,000 clones, approximately 85% of them singletons. Here the sequenced sample was PBMCs, taken after intestinal transplantation. All receptors derive from a human patient who received an intestinal transplant, so some T cells may come from the graft donor. The CDR3 runs from the conserved cysteine through the conserved F or W. Fields, in order: clone size, D gene, CDR3 length, J gene, V gene, CDR3 protein, CDR3 DNA. D genes are given only for firm matches. Not every row has a clone size; where given, it reads once, few, many or a size class.

clone_size: .
d_call: .
cdr3_length: 13
j_call: TRBJ2-1
v_call: TRBV11-2
cdr3_aa: CASSLILGNEQFF
cdr3_nt: TGTGCCAGCAGCTTAATTCTAGGCAATGAGCAGTTCTTC

clone_size: .
d_call: .
cdr3_length: 13
j_call: TRBJ1-1
v_call: TRBV18
cdr3_aa: CASSPGLNTEAFF
cdr3_nt: TGTGCCAGCTCACCAGGGCTGAACACTGAAGCTTTCTTT

clone_size: .
d_call: .
cdr3_length: 13
j_call: TRBJ2-2
v_call: TRBV21-1
cdr3_aa: CASSKGFTGELFF
cdr3_nt: TGTGCCAGCAGCAAAGGTTTTACCGGGGAGCTGTTTTTT

clone_size: .
d_call: .
cdr3_length: 19
j_call: TRBJ2-5
v_call: TRBV5-1
cdr3_aa: CASSLVRGSQSSYQETQYF
cdr3_nt: TGCGCCAGCAGCTTGGTTAGGGGGTCACAGTCCTCGTACCAAGAGACCCAGTACTTC

clone_size: .
d_call: .
cdr3_length: 12
j_call: TRBJ2-7
v_call: TRBV27
cdr3_aa: CASSPNGREQYF
cdr3_nt: TGTGCCAGCAGCCCCAACGGTCGCGAGCAGTACTTC

clone_size: .
d_call: TRBD2
cdr3_length: 13
j_call: TRBJ2-2
v_call: TRBV29-1
cdr3_aa: CSVRPSGTGELFF
cdr3_nt: TGCAGCGTTCGACCTAGCGGCACCGGGGAGCTGTTTTTT

clone_size: .
d_call: .
cdr3_length: 13
j_call: TRBJ2-5
v_call: TRBV7-2
cdr3_aa: CASSLVFQETQYF
cdr3_nt: TGTGCCAGCAGCTTAGTCTTCCAAGAGACCCAGTACTTC

clone_size: .
d_call: .
cdr3_length: 16
j_call: TRBJ2-3
v_call: TRBV5-1
cdr3_aa: CASSLVRDIGTDTQYF
cdr3_nt: TGCGCCAGCAGCTTGGTCCGGGATATCGGCACAGATACGCAGTATTTT

clone_size: .
d_call: TRBD2
cdr3_length: 15
j_call: TRBJ2-1
v_call: TRBV5-4
cdr3_aa: CASSPGLAEGNEQFF
cdr3_nt: TGTGCCAGCAGCCCCGGACTAGCGGAGGGGAATGAGCAGTTCTTC

clone_size: .
d_call: .
cdr3_length: 14
j_call: TRBJ2-7
v_call: TRBV10-2
cdr3_aa: CASAIRSGPYEQYF
cdr3_nt: TGCGCCAGCGCTATCCGGTCAGGACCTTACGAGCAGTACTTC

clone_size: .
d_call: .
cdr3_length: 12
j_call: TRBJ2-7
v_call: TRBV5-6
cdr3_aa: CASSLSGYEQYF
cdr3_nt: TGTGCCAGCAGCTTGAGCGGCTACGAGCAGTACTTC

clone_size: .
d_call: .
cdr3_length: 14
j_call: TRBJ2-5
v_call: TRBV7-3
cdr3_aa: CASRSTGIQETQYF
cdr3_nt: TGTGCCAGCAGGTCAACAGGGATCCAAGAGACCCAGTACTTC

clone_size: .
d_call: TRBD2
cdr3_length: 16
j_call: TRBJ2-1
v_call: TRBV13
cdr3_aa: CASSSRSGRAEYEQFF
cdr3_nt: TGTGCCAGCAGCTCCAGAAGCGGGAGGGCGGAGTATGAGCAGTTCTTC

clone_size: once
d_call: .
cdr3_length: 13
j_call: TRBJ2-1
v_call: TRBV7-2
cdr3_aa: CASSLQGVNEQFF
cdr3_nt: TGTGCCAGCAGCTTACAAGGGGTCAATGAGCAGTTCTTC

clone_size: .
d_call: TRBD1
cdr3_length: 14
j_call: TRBJ1-5
v_call: TRBV2
cdr3_aa: CASNPGGGNQPQHF
cdr3_nt: TGTGCCAGCAACCCAGGGGGAGGCAATCAGCCCCAGCATTTT

clone_size: .
d_call: .
cdr3_length: 13
j_call: TRBJ1-3
v_call: TRBV28
cdr3_aa: CASTLVTGNTIYF
cdr3_nt: TGTGCCAGCACTCTAGTTACCGGAAACACCATATATTTT

clone_size: once
d_call: .
cdr3_length: 16
j_call: TRBJ2-1
v_call: TRBV7-3
cdr3_aa: CASSRQTGLSYNEQFF
cdr3_nt: TGTGCCAGCAGCAGACAAACAGGGTTATCCTACAATGAGCAGTTCTTC

clone_size: .
d_call: .
cdr3_length: 14
j_call: TRBJ2-7
v_call: TRBV5-4
cdr3_aa: CASSDGTFPYEQYF
cdr3_nt: TGTGCCAGCAGCGACGGGACTTTTCCCTACGAGCAGTACTTC

clone_size: .
d_call: .
cdr3_length: 15
j_call: TRBJ2-5
v_call: TRBV4-1
cdr3_aa: CASSQSGGAVETQYF
cdr3_nt: TGTGCCAGCAGCCAATCGGGCGGGGCGGTAGAGACCCAGTACTTC

clone_size: .
d_call: .
cdr3_length: 17
j_call: TRBJ2-7
v_call: TRBV5-1
cdr3_aa: CASSLMAQSSQPLEQYF
cdr3_nt: TGCGCCAGCAGCTTGATGGCACAGTCCTCCCAACCTCTCGAGCAGTACTTC

clone_size: .
d_call: .
cdr3_length: 11
j_call: TRBJ2-5
v_call: TRBV29-1
cdr3_aa: CSVEQHQTQYF
cdr3_nt: TGCAGCGTTGAACAGCACCAGACCCAGTACTTC

clone_size: .
d_call: TRBD1
cdr3_length: 16
j_call: TRBJ1-5
v_call: TRBV28
cdr3_aa: CASSLDQGQGAQPQHF
cdr3_nt: TGTGCCAGCAGTTTAGACCAAGGACAGGGGGCTCAGCCCCAGCATTTT

clone_size: .
d_call: TRBD2
cdr3_length: 16
j_call: TRBJ2-1
v_call: TRBV6-5
cdr3_aa: CASSYSISGRVNEQFF
cdr3_nt: TGTGCCAGCAGTTACTCGATTAGCGGGAGAGTGAATGAGCAGTTCTTC

clone_size: .
d_call: .
cdr3_length: 14
j_call: TRBJ2-5
v_call: TRBV5-1
cdr3_aa: CASSSHDGQETQYF
cdr3_nt: TGCGCCAGCAGCTCCCACGACGGACAAGAGACCCAGTACTTC

clone_size: .
d_call: .
cdr3_length: 15
j_call: TRBJ1-1
v_call: TRBV5-1
cdr3_aa: CASSLTGSPNTEAFF
cdr3_nt: TGCGCCAGCAGCTTGACAGGCTCCCCGAACACTGAAGCTTTCTTT

clone_size: .
d_call: .
cdr3_length: 15
j_call: TRBJ2-7
v_call: TRBV5-4
cdr3_aa: CASSLGGGSTYEQYF
cdr3_nt: TGTGCCAGCAGCTTGGGGGGGGGCTCGACCTACGAGCAGTACTTC

clone_size: few
d_call: TRBD2
cdr3_length: 17
j_call: TRBJ2-1
v_call: TRBV4-1
cdr3_aa: CASSQERLGLANNEQFF
cdr3_nt: TGCGCCAGCAGCCAAGAACGCCTCGGACTAGCGAACAATGAGCAGTTCTTC

clone_size: .
d_call: .
cdr3_length: 14
j_call: TRBJ2-1
v_call: TRBV27
cdr3_aa: CASSLRETYNEQFF
cdr3_nt: TGTGCCAGCAGTTTAAGAGAAACCTACAATGAGCAGTTCTTC

clone_size: .
d_call: .
cdr3_length: 15
j_call: TRBJ2-3
v_call: TRBV4-1
cdr3_aa: CASNPTPLGTDTQYF
cdr3_nt: TGCGCCAGCAACCCTACCCCCCTAGGCACAGATACGCAGTATTTT

clone_size: .
d_call: .
cdr3_length: 15
j_call: TRBJ1-1
v_call: TRBV12-5
cdr3_aa: CASGSYTPWRTEAFF
cdr3_nt: TGTGCTAGTGGTTCCTACACGCCTTGGAGGACTGAAGCTTTCTTT

clone_size: .
d_call: .
cdr3_length: 15
j_call: TRBJ2-7
v_call: TRBV27
cdr3_aa: CASRTITGYSYEQYF
cdr3_nt: TGTGCCAGCAGGACGATTACAGGATACTCCTACGAGCAGTACTTC

clone_size: .
d_call: .
cdr3_length: 16
j_call: TRBJ2-7
v_call: TRBV9
cdr3_aa: CASSPTPGPETYEQYF
cdr3_nt: TGTGCCAGCAGCCCCACTCCGGGACCAGAGACTTACGAGCAGTACTTC

clone_size: .
d_call: TRBD1
cdr3_length: 16
j_call: TRBJ1-5
v_call: TRBV2
cdr3_aa: CASTSSTGGGRQPQHF
cdr3_nt: TGTGCCAGCACCTCATCGACAGGGGGCGGGCGTCAGCCCCAGCATTTT

clone_size: .
d_call: TRBD1
cdr3_length: 14
j_call: TRBJ1-2
v_call: TRBV2
cdr3_aa: CASSERQGGNGYTF
cdr3_nt: TGTGCCAGCAGTGAACGACAGGGCGGTAATGGCTACACCTTC

clone_size: .
d_call: .
cdr3_length: 15
j_call: TRBJ2-5
v_call: TRBV2
cdr3_aa: CASSGARGRVETQYF
cdr3_nt: TGTGCCAGCAGTGGAGCGCGGGGGCGGGTGGAGACCCAGTACTTC

clone_size: .
d_call: .
cdr3_length: 16
j_call: TRBJ1-3
v_call: TRBV7-9
cdr3_aa: CASSLDQGVSGNTIYF
cdr3_nt: TGTGCCAGCAGCTTAGATCAGGGAGTCTCTGGAAACACCATATATTTT

clone_size: .
d_call: TRBD1
cdr3_length: 13
j_call: TRBJ1-1
v_call: TRBV9
cdr3_aa: CASSVEARGTAFF
cdr3_nt: TGTGCCAGCAGCGTAGAGGCCAGGGGGACAGCTTTCTTT

clone_size: .
d_call: .
cdr3_length: 12
j_call: TRBJ2-7
v_call: TRBV29-1
cdr3_aa: CSVGDGLLSQYF
cdr3_nt: TGCAGCGTGGGGGACGGCCTCTTATCGCAGTACTTC

clone_size: .
d_call: .
cdr3_length: 17
j_call: TRBJ2-1
v_call: TRBV10-1
cdr3_aa: CASSVGWERLSYNEQFF
cdr3_nt: TGCGCCAGCAGTGTTGGGTGGGAGCGGTTATCCTACAATGAGCAGTTCTTC

clone_size: .
d_call: .
cdr3_length: 16
j_call: TRBJ2-5
v_call: TRBV9
cdr3_aa: CASSPRPTTRGETQYF
cdr3_nt: TGTGCCAGCAGCCCCAGACCAACTACCCGAGGAGAGACCCAGTACTTC

clone_size: few
d_call: .
cdr3_length: 12
j_call: TRBJ2-7
v_call: TRBV18
cdr3_aa: CASSRVGNEQYF
cdr3_nt: TGTGCCAGCTCACGGGTAGGGAACGAGCAGTACTTC

clone_size: .
d_call: .
cdr3_length: 17
j_call: TRBJ2-1
v_call: TRBV27
cdr3_aa: CASSLSGQISSYNEQFF
cdr3_nt: TGTGCCAGCAGTTTATCTGGACAGATAAGCTCCTACAATGAGCAGTTCTTC

clone_size: .
d_call: .
cdr3_length: 16
j_call: TRBJ2-1
v_call: TRBV5-1
cdr3_aa: CASSRRAEVRDNEQFF
cdr3_nt: TGCGCCAGCAGCCGACGAGCAGAGGTAAGGGACAATGAGCAGTTCTTC

clone_size: .
d_call: .
cdr3_length: 18
j_call: TRBJ2-2
v_call: TRBV27
cdr3_aa: CASSYRRGSGSNTGELFF
cdr3_nt: TGTGCCAGCAGCTACCGGCGTGGGAGCGGCTCGAACACCGGGGAGCTGTTTTTT

clone_size: few
d_call: TRBD2
cdr3_length: 16
j_call: TRBJ2-5
v_call: TRBV5-1
cdr3_aa: CASSPGTSGFQETQYF
cdr3_nt: TGCGCCAGCAGCCCCGGGACTAGCGGATTCCAAGAGACCCAGTACTTC

clone_size: few
d_call: .
cdr3_length: 13
j_call: TRBJ2-3
v_call: TRBV25-1
cdr3_aa: CASSAEMVDTQYF
cdr3_nt: TGTGCCAGCAGTGCAGAGATGGTGGATACGCAGTATTTT

clone_size: .
d_call: .
cdr3_length: 13
j_call: TRBJ2-3
v_call: TRBV11-3
cdr3_aa: CASSLEEADTQYF
cdr3_nt: TGTGCCAGCAGCTTAGAGGAGGCAGATACGCAGTATTTT

clone_size: .
d_call: .
cdr3_length: 12
j_call: TRBJ1-6
v_call: TRBV6-5
cdr3_aa: CASRFGGSPLHF
cdr3_nt: TGTGCCAGCAGGTTCGGGGGGTCACCCCTCCACTTT

clone_size: few
d_call: TRBD1
cdr3_length: 13
j_call: TRBJ2-3
v_call: TRBV30
cdr3_aa: CAWSIQGAFTQYF
cdr3_nt: TGTGCCTGGAGTATACAGGGGGCTTTTACGCAGTATTTT

clone_size: .
d_call: TRBD2
cdr3_length: 16
j_call: TRBJ2-2
v_call: TRBV15
cdr3_aa: CATSRRLAGGFGELFF
cdr3_nt: TGTGCCACCAGCAGGCGACTAGCGGGAGGTTTCGGGGAGCTGTTTTTT

clone_size: .
d_call: TRBD1
cdr3_length: 15
j_call: TRBJ2-3
v_call: TRBV5-1
cdr3_aa: CASSLGDRGTDTQYF
cdr3_nt: TGCGCCAGCAGCTTGGGGGACAGAGGCACAGATACGCAGTATTTT

clone_size: .
d_call: .
cdr3_length: 13
j_call: TRBJ2-7
v_call: TRBV6-6
cdr3_aa: CASRGTGNYEQYF
cdr3_nt: TGTGCCAGCAGGGGGACGGGCAACTACGAGCAGTACTTC

clone_size: .
d_call: TRBD2
cdr3_length: 14
j_call: TRBJ2-5
v_call: TRBV5-1
cdr3_aa: CASSWSTSVETQYF
cdr3_nt: TGCGCCAGCAGCTGGTCGACTAGCGTCGAGACCCAGTACTTC

clone_size: .
d_call: TRBD1
cdr3_length: 14
j_call: TRBJ1-5
v_call: TRBV2
cdr3_aa: CASSDQGARQPQHF
cdr3_nt: TGTGCCAGCAGTGACCAGGGGGCTCGTCAGCCCCAGCATTTT

clone_size: .
d_call: .
cdr3_length: 12
j_call: TRBJ2-2
v_call: TRBV11-2
cdr3_aa: CASSPDSGELFF
cdr3_nt: TGTGCCAGCAGCCCCGATTCCGGGGAGCTGTTTTTT